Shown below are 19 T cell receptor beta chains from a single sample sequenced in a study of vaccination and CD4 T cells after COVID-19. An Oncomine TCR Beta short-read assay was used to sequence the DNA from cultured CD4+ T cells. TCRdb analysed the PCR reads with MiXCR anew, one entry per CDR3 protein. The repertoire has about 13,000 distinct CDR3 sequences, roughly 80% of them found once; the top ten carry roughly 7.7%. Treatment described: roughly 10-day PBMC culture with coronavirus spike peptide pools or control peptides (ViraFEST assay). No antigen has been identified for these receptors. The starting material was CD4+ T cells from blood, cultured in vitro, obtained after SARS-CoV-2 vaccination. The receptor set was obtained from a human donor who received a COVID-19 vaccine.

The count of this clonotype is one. The CDR3 reads CSTTGTTYYNEQFF. Here the CDR3 DNA reads TGCAGTACCACCGGGACTACCTATTACAATGAGCAGTTCTTC. The J gene is TRBJ2-1, the V gene TRBV20-1, with 7 bases identical to TRBD2. The CDR3 loop spans 14 amino acids. In germline, CDR1 is DFQATT, CDR2 SNEGSKA (reference sequence). J gave up 4 bases and V 8 bases, and 11 bases lay outside the gene matches.

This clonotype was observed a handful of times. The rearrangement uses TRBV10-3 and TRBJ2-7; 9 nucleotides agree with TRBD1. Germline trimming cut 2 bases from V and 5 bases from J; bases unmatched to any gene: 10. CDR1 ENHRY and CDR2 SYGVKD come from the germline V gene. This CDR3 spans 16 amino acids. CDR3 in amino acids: CAISEGRSGQGDEQYF. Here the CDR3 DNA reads TGTGCCATCAGTGAGGGGCGATCGGGACAGGGAGACGAGCAGTACTTC.

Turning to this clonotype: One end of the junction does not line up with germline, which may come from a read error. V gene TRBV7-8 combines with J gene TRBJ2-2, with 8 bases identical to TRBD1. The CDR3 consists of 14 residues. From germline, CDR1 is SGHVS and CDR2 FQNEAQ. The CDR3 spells CASSRQGLSGGLFF. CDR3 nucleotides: TGTGCCAGCAGCCGACAGGGGTTATCCGGGGGGCTGTTTTTT.

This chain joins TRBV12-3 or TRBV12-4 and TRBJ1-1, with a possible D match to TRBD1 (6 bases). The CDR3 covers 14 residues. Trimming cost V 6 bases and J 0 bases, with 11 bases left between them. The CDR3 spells CASSPGHLNTEAFF. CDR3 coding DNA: TGTGCCAGCAGCCCGGGACACTTGAACACTGAAGCTTTCTTT.

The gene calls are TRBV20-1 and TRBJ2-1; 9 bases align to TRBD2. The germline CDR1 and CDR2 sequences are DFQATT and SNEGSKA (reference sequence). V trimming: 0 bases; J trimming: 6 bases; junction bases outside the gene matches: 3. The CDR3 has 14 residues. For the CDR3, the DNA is TGCAGTGCTAGAGAGTCTAGCGGGACCAATGAGCAGTTCTTC. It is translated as CSARESSGTNEQFF.

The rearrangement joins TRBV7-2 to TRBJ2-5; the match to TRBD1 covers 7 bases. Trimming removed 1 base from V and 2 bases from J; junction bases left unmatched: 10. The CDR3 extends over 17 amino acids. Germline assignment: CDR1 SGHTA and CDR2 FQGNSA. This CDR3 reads CASSLGQGWVRQETQYF. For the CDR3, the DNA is TGTGCCAGCAGCTTAGGACAGGGCTGGGTGAGGCAAGAGACCCAGTACTTC.

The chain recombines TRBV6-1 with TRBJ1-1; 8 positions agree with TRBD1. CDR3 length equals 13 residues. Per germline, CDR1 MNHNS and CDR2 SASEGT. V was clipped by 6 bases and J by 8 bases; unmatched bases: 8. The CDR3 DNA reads TGTGCCAGCAGAGAGTCCGGGACAGGAGAAGCTTTCTTT. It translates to CASRESGTGEAFF.

CDR3: CASSQEAGVRAGELFF. Here the CDR3 DNA reads TGCGCCAGCAGCCAAGAGGCGGGGGTTAGGGCCGGGGAGCTGTTTTTT. V and J are TRBV4-1 and TRBJ2-2; 7 bases map to TRBD2. Germline V gives CDR1 MGHRA, CDR2 YSYEKL. Trimming removed 0 bases from V and 6 bases from J; junction bases left unmatched: 7. This CDR3 contains 16 residues.

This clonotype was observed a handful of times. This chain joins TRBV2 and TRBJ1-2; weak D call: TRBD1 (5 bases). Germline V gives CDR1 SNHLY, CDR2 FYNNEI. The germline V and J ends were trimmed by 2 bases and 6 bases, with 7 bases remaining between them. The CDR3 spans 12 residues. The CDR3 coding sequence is TGTGCCAGCAGTGAACGGGGGAATGGCTACACCTTC. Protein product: CASSERGNGYTF.

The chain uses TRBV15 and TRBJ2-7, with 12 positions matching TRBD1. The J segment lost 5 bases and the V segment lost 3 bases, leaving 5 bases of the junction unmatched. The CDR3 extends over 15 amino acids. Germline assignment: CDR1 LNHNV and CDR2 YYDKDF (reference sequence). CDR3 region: CATSRGGTGGHEQYF. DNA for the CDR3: TGTGCCACCAGCAGGGGGGGGACAGGGGGCCACGAGCAGTACTTC. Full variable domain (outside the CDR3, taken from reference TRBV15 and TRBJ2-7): DAMVIQNPRYQVTQFGKPVTLSCSQTLNHNVMYWYQQKSSQAPKLLFHYYDKDFNNEADTPDNFQSRRPNTSFCFLDIRSPGLGDTAMYLCATSRGGTGGHEQYFGPGTRLTVT.

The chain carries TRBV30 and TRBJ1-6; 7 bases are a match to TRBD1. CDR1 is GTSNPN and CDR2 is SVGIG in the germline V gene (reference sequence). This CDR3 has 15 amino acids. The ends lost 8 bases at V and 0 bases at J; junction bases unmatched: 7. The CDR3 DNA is TGTGCCCGGGGACAGACGAGCTCCTATAATTCACCCCTCCACTTT. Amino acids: CARGQTSSYNSPLHF.

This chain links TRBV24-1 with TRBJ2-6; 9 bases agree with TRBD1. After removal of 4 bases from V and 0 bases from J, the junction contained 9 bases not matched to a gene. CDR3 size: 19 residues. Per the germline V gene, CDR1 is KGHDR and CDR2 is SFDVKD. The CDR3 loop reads CATSDSRDRVSSGANVLTF. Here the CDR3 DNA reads TGTGCCACCAGTGACTCCCGGGACAGGGTTAGCTCTGGGGCCAACGTCCTGACTTTC.

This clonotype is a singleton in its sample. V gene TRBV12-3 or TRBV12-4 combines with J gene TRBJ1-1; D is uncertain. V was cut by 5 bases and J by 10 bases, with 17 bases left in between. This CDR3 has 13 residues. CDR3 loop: CASSQKEGLVAFF. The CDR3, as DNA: TGTGCCAGCAGTCAAAAGGAAGGCCTGGTAGCTTTCTTT.

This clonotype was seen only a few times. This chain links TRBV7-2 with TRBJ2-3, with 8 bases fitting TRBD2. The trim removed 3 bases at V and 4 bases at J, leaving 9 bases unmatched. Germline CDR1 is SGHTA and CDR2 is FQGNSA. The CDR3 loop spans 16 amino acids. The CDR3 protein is CASSFLLAGGSDTQYF. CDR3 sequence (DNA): TGTGCCAGCAGCTTCTTACTCGCGGGGGGCTCAGATACGCAGTATTTT.

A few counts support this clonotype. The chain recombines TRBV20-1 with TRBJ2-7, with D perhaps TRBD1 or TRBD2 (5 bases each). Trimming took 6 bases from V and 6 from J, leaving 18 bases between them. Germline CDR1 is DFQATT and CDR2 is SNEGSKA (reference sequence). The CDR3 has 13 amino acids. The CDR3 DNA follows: TGCAGTGCGCTGGGACCGCTTCACGGCGAGCAGTACTTC. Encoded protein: CSALGPLHGEQYF.

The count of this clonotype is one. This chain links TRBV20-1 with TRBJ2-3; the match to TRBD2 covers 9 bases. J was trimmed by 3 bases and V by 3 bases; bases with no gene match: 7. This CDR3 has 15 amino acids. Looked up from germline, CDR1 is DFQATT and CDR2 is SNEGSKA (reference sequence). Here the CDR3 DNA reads TGCAGTGCTAGTAACGGCGGGGGGGCTACAGATACGCAGTATTTT. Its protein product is CSASNGGGATDTQYF.

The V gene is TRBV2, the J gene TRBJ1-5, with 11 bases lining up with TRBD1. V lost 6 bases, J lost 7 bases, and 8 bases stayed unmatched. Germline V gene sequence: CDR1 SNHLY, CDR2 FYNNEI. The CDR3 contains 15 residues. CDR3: CASSKGTGGGQPQHF. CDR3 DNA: TGTGCCAGCAGCAAAGGGACAGGGGGTGGCCAGCCCCAGCATTTT.

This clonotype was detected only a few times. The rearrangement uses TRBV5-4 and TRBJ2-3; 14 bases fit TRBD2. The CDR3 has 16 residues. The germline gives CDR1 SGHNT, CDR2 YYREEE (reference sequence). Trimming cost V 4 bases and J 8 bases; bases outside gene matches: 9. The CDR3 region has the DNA TGTGCCAGCAGCCAGACTAGCGGGGGGGAAGTGCGTACGCAGTATTTT. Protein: CASSQTSGGEVRTQYF. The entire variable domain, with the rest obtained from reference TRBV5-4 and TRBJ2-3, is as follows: ETGVTQSPTHLIKTRGQQVTLRCSSQSGHNTVSWYQQALGQGPQFIFQYYREEENGRGNFPPRFSGLQFPNYSSELNVNALELDDSALYLCASSQTSGGEVRTQYFGPGTRLTVL.

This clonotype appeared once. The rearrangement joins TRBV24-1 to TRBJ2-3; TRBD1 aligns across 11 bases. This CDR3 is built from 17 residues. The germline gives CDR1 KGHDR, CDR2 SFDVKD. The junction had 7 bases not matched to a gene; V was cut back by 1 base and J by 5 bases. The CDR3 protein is CATSDLSDRGRGDTQYF. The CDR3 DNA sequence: TGTGCCACCAGTGATTTATCGGACAGGGGGCGAGGAGATACGCAGTATTTT.